These 15 T cell receptor beta chains came from one sample sequenced in a study of blood T cell repertoires in COVID-19. Some clones are missing from TCRdb's copy, which holds only in-frame ones; the method was immunoSEQ multiplex PCR. Counted here are about 190,000 clones, over 75% occurring once; the ten biggest clones make up 6.2%. The sample was peripheral blood. The source of these receptors is a woman in her thirties or forties who had recovered from COVID-19.

This rearrangement joins TRBV27 to TRBJ1-2, with a weak D call TRBD1 (6 bases). The germline V gene encodes CDR1 MNHEY and CDR2 SMNVEV (reference sequence). CDR3 size: 13 residues. Trimming removed 6 bases at V and 2 bases at J, with 10 bases between. This CDR3 is CASSRDINYGYTF. CDR3 coding DNA: TGTGCCAGCAGCCGGGACATCAACTATGGCTACACCTTC.

V usage is TRBV9 and J usage is TRBJ1-2; a possible D gene is TRBD1 (5 bases). The CDR3 is 16 amino acids. Germline V lookup: CDR1 SGDLS, CDR2 YYNGEE. The V end lost 0 bases, the J end lost 4 bases, and 16 bases lay between the germline ends. CDR3 sequence reads: CASSVDPVDRIYGYTF. The CDR3 coding sequence is TGTGCCAGCAGCGTAGATCCCGTTGACAGAATCTATGGCTACACCTTC.

This chain links TRBV5-4 with TRBJ2-1, with 14 bases identical to TRBD2. Germline CDR1 reads SGHNT; CDR2 reads YYREEE (reference sequence). The CDR3 is 17 residues long. V was pared by 4 bases and J by 5 bases, with 8 bases of the junction left unmatched. The CDR3 DNA reads as TGTGCCAGCAGCAAGGGACTAGCGGGAGCTGGGAACAATGAGCAGTTCTTC. Its protein is CASSKGLAGAGNNEQFF.

This rearrangement joins TRBV6-6 to TRBJ1-6, with 7 bases matching TRBD1. The CDR3 sequence is 14 residues long. Trimming took 8 bases from V and 7 from J; bases not matched to a gene: 8. Germline CDR1 is MNHNY and CDR2 is SVGAGI (reference sequence). The CDR3 reads CASRRQGNNSPLHF. The CDR3, as DNA: TGTGCCAGCCGTCGACAGGGCAACAATTCACCCCTCCACTTT.

The chain employs TRBV7-2 and TRBJ2-5; D might be TRBD1 (6 bases). Germline CDR1 SGHTA, CDR2 FQGNSA. This CDR3 has 14 amino acids. Deletions cut 3 bases from V and 9 bases from J, with 17 bases between. CDR3 sequence reads: CASSLEDRHHPQYF. DNA of the CDR3: TGTGCCAGCAGCTTGGAAGACAGGCACCATCCCCAGTACTTC.

V usage is TRBV19 and J usage is TRBJ2-2, with 7 bases identical to TRBD2. The trim removed 1 base at V and 4 bases at J, leaving 9 bases unmatched. CDR3 length equals 17 residues. CDR1 and CDR2 from the germline V gene are LNHDA and SQIVND (reference sequence). The CDR3 loop is CASSIGWGGSGTGELFF. CDR3 sequence (DNA): TGTGCCAGTAGTATAGGCTGGGGCGGGAGCGGCACCGGGGAGCTGTTTTTT.

This clone was seen just once. This specimen includes other DNA sequences encoding the same CDR3. The rearrangement uses TRBV6-5 and TRBJ2-5; 8 positions match TRBD1. This CDR3 comprises 13 residues. The V and J ends lost 6 bases and 3 bases, in that order; junction bases with no gene match: 3. The germline V gene has CDR1 MNHEY and CDR2 SVGAGI. The CDR3 region has the DNA TGTGCCAGCAGCTTACAGGGGGAAGAGACCCAGTACTTC. This encodes CASSLQGEETQYF.

The V call is TRBV7-9, the J call TRBJ2-5; D is uncertain. The CDR3 covers 13 residues. V lost 3 bases and J 4 bases, leaving 9 bases between the germline ends. Per germline, CDR1 SEHNR and CDR2 FQNEAQ (reference sequence). In DNA form, the CDR3 reads TGTGCCAGCAGCTTCGGTGCGCTAGAGACCCAGTACTTC. This encodes CASSFGALETQYF.

The V gene is TRBV7-9, the J gene TRBJ1-2; 10 nucleotides line up with TRBD1. Germline assignment: CDR1 SEHNR and CDR2 FQNEAQ (reference sequence). This CDR3 is 13 amino acids long. The V and J ends lost 5 bases and 6 bases, in that order; junction bases with no gene match: 3. CDR3 bases: TGTGCCAGCAGCCCGGGACAGGGGAATGGCTACACCTTC. This codes for CASSPGQGNGYTF.

The rearrangement links TRBV24-1 to TRBJ2-1, with a tentative D call TRBD2 (6 bases). V was shortened by 0 bases and J by 2 bases, with 10 bases between the two germline ends. This CDR3 spans 16 amino acids. CDR1 KGHDR and CDR2 SFDVKD come from the germline V gene. The CDR3 nucleotides read TGTGCCACCAGTGATTTGGGACGGGAGCCCTACAATGAGCAGTTCTTC. Its translation: CATSDLGREPYNEQFF.

The chain is built from TRBV4-3 and TRBJ2-1; TRBD1 might be the D (6 bases). This CDR3 has 16 amino acids. Germline loops: CDR1 LGHNA, CDR2 YSLEER. Trimming pared 3 bases from V and 8 bases from J, leaving 20 bases between. The DNA for the CDR3 is TGCGCCAGCAGCCATCAACATCCCCCAGGGGCCTATGAGCAGTTCTTC. Residues: CASSHQHPPGAYEQFF.

J is TRBJ1-2 and V is TRBV11-3, with a tentative D call TRBD1 (5 bases). Per germline, CDR1 SGHNT and CDR2 YENEEA. The CDR3 covers 16 residues. V was shortened by 0 bases and J by 10 bases, with 21 bases between the two germline ends. CDR3 sequence (DNA): TGTGCCAGCAGCTTAGATCAACGGAAAGGGGTATGCATCTACACCTTC. Protein: CASSLDQRKGVCIYTF.

The chain uses TRBV6-5 and TRBJ1-2; D is unresolved. The CDR3 is made up of 12 amino acids. V was pared by 6 bases and J by 8 bases, with 13 bases between. Germline V gene data show CDR1 as MNHEY and CDR2 as SVGAGI. The CDR3 bases are TGTGCCAGCAGGTTGGGCCAACGGGGCTACACCTTC. Amino acid sequence: CASRLGQRGYTF.

The genes are TRBV3-1 (or the pseudogene TRBV3-2) and TRBJ2-7; TRBD2 matches at 12 bases. CDR1 is LGHDT and CDR2 is YNNKEL in the germline V gene (reference sequence). After removal of 1 base from V and 7 bases from J, the junction contained 2 bases not matched to a gene. The CDR3 runs to 14 residues. The CDR3 DNA reads TGTGCCAGCAGCCAAGGACTAGCGGGAGTGGAGCAGTACTTC. Residues: CASSQGLAGVEQYF.

As DNA, the CDR3 is TGTGCCAGCAGCTTAGCGCCCCTAGTTGGAGAGGCCGCGAACACTGAAGCTTTCTTT. Its translation: CASSLAPLVGEAANTEAFF. J is TRBJ1-1 and V is TRBV7-2; no clear D. This CDR3 comprises 19 residues. The ends were cut back, 0 bases at V and 1 base at J, with 21 bases in the middle. Germline V lookup: CDR1 SGHTA, CDR2 FQGNSA. Full variable domain (missing parts from reference TRBV7-2 and TRBJ1-1): GAGVSQSPSNKVTEKGKDVELRCDPISGHTALYWYRQSLGQGLEFLIYFQGNSAPDKSGLPSDRFSAERTGGSVSTLTIQRTQQEDSAVYLCASSLAPLVGEAANTEAFFGQGTRLTVV.